These 7 T cell receptor beta chains were all obtained from the same sample, sequenced in a study of blood T cells in healthy people across ages. Using a J-beta primer mix together with a sample-barcoded 5' primer, a second PCR was run for about 6 to 12 cycles. TCRdb reprocessed the 5' RACE reads via MiXCR and lists one record per CDR3 protein. Here the sample spans 630,000 or so distinct CDR3 sequences, approximately 30% being singletons. The sequenced sample consisted of blood. These TCRs come from an elderly woman in good health.

For this clonotype: A much larger clone lies one base from this, so it may be a read error. The chain employs TRBV20-1 and TRBJ1-2; 10 bases are a match to TRBD1. The CDR3 contains 13 residues. Germline assignment: CDR1 DFQATT and CDR2 SNEGSKA (reference sequence). V was pared by 3 bases and J by 7 bases, with 5 bases of the junction left unmatched. Here the CDR3 DNA reads TGCAGTGCTAGTCCCGGGACAGGGGCTGGCTACACCTTC. Amino acids: CSASPGTGAGYTF.

This clonotype was picked up many times. The chain couples TRBV20-1 to TRBJ2-1; 7 bases match TRBD2. The V segment lost 6 bases and the J segment 0 bases; nucleotides outside the gene matches: 5. Germline V gene lookup returns CDR1 DFQATT and CDR2 SNEGSKA (reference sequence). The CDR3 sequence is 14 residues long. The CDR3 reads CSAGRVSSYNEQFF. CDR3 bases: TGCAGTGCAGGGAGGGTAAGCTCCTACAATGAGCAGTTCTTC.

Comments on this clonotype: One base away lies a much larger clone, so this may be a sequencing read error. The rearrangement links TRBV27 to TRBJ1-2; 7 bases align to TRBD1. Germline loops: CDR1 MNHEY, CDR2 SMNVEV (reference sequence). Trimming cost V 3 bases and J 7 bases; bases outside gene matches: 14. The CDR3 extends over 16 amino acids. The CDR3 region is CASSFSETGITGGYTF. CDR3 nucleotides: TGTGCCAGCAGTTTTTCCGAGACAGGGATAACGGGTGGCTACACCTTC.

At least ten counts were recorded for this clonotype. CDR3 sequence: CASSQEGGLPFYEQYF. The CDR3 bases are TGTGCCAGCAGCCAAGAAGGCGGATTACCCTTCTACGAGCAGTACTTC. The chain recombines TRBV14 with TRBJ2-7; the D is unclear. The V end lost 0 bases, the J end lost 3 bases, and 15 bases lay between the germline ends. CDR1 and CDR2 (germline): SGHDN, FVKESK. This CDR3 is 16 amino acids long.

V is TRBV30 and J is TRBJ1-2; 7 nucleotides agree with TRBD1. J was trimmed by 11 bases and V by 4 bases; bases with no gene match: 7. CDR1 and CDR2 (germline): GTSNPN, SVGIG (reference sequence). CDR3 length: 11 residues. The CDR3 DNA follows: TGTGCCTGGAAAGGAGCAGGGGGGTACACCTTC. Protein: CAWKGAGGYTF.

This clonotype was observed at least ten times. This chain uses TRBV29-1 with TRBJ2-7, with D maybe TRBD1 (5 bases). Trimming shortened V by 3 bases and J by 7 bases, and 13 bases separated the two germline ends. Germline-derived CDR1 and CDR2 are SQVTM and ANQGSEA. The CDR3 sequence is 12 residues long. The CDR3: CSVEQGWREQYF. CDR3 DNA: TGCAGCGTTGAGCAGGGTTGGCGGGAGCAGTACTTC.

Remarks on this clonotype: A much bigger clone sits one base away, suggesting this may be a read error. J is TRBJ2-1 and V is TRBV20-1, with D unclear. V was cut by 0 bases and J by 7 bases, with 4 bases left in between. This CDR3 spans 11 amino acids. Per the germline V gene, CDR1 is DFQATT and CDR2 is SNEGSKA (reference sequence). The CDR3 spells CSARDSNEQFF. The DNA of the CDR3 is TGCAGTGCTAGAGATAGTAATGAGCAGTTCTTC.